This T cell receptor (beta chain) was documented in a study of T cells in Graves' hyperthyroidism and ophthalmopathy. TCR beta CDR3 regions were amplified from RNA. HTBI primers were used for first-round RT-PCR of the TCR CDR3. Via MiXCR, TCRdb re-called the multiplex PCR reads, giving one row per CDR3 protein. The sample consists of 410,000 or so distinct CDR3 sequences, about 14% of them appearing once. Germline CDR1 reads SGHAT; CDR2 reads FQNNGV. This CDR3 has 14 residues. V lost 1 base, J lost 6 bases, and 13 bases lay in between. This clonotype has at least ten counts. Sequencing used blood. The chain combines TRBV11-2 with TRBJ2-7, with D possibly TRBD1 on 5 matching bases. The sequence derives from a young man with Graves' ophthalmopathy. In DNA, the CDR3 is TGTGCCAGCAGCTTAGGGGCAGTAACAGGCGAGCAGTACTTC. It specifies CASSLGAVTGEQYF.